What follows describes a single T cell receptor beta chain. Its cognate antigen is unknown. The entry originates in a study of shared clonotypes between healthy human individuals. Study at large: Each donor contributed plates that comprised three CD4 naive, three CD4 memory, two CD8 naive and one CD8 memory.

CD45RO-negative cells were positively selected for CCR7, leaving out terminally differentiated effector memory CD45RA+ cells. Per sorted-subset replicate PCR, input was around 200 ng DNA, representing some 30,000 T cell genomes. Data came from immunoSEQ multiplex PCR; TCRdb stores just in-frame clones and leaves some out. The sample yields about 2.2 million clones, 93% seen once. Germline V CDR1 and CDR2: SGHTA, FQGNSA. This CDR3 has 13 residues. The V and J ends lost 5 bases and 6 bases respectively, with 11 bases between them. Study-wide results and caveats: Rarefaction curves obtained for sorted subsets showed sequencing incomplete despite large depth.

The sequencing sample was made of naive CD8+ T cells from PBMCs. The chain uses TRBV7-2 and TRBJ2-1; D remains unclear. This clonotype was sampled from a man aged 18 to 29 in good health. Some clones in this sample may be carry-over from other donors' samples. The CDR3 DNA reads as TGTGCCAGCAGCCCGCAAGGCCCCAATGAGCAGTTCTTC. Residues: CASSPQGPNEQFF.